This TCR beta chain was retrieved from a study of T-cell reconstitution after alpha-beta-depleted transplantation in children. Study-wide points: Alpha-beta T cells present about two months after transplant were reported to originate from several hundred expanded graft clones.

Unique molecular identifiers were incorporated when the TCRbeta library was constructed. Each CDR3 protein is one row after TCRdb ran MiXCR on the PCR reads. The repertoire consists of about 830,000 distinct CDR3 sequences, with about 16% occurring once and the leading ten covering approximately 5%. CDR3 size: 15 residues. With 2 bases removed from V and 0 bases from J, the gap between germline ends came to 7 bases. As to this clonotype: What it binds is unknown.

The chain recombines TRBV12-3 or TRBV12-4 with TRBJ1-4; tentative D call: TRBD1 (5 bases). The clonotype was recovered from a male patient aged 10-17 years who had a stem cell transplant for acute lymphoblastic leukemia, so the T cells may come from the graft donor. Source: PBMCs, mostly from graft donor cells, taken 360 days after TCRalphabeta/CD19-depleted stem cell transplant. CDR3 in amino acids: CASSLLGATNEKLFF. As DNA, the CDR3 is TGTGCCAGCAGTTTATTAGGGGCAACTAATGAAAAACTGTTTTTT.